This TCR beta chain was observed in a study of OX40 agonist ivuxolimab in advanced cancers. The CDR3 totals 15 residues. Germline loops: CDR1 WNHNN, CDR2 SYGVQD (reference sequence). The V gene end was trimmed by 4 bases and the J gene end by 4 bases; junction bases not matched to a gene: 6. TCRdb's copy holds only in-frame clones and misses some; the assay was immunoSEQ multiplex PCR. The sample includes about 20,000 clones, approximately 83% seen only once; the top ten take 62%. The J gene is TRBJ2-3, the V gene TRBV10-1, with 9 positions matching TRBD1. This sequence was found in an adult with an advanced solid tumor such as melanoma, head and neck, liver or kidney cancer. Sequenced material: CD4+ or CD8+ T cells sorted from blood, taken in a trial of the OX40 agonist ivuxolimab. CDR3 protein: CASSGETGGSDTQYF. The CDR3 nucleotides are TGCGCCAGCAGTGGGGAGACAGGGGGGTCAGATACGCAGTATTTT.